This is a list of T cell receptor beta chains from one sample in a study of T cell responses to AZD1222 COVID-19 vaccine. TCRdb's copy holds only in-frame clones and misses some; the assay was immunoSEQ multiplex PCR. The sample lists about 170,000 clones, around 90% occurring once. Here the sequenced sample was peripheral blood, taken on day 0 of AZD1222 vaccination. These receptors were obtained from an adult in good health. Each CDR3 is given with its conserved first and last residue. Fields, in order: CDR3 protein, CDR3 DNA, V gene, clone size, D gene, J gene. A D gene is named only where the DNA matches it firmly. Size tells how often a clone was seen (once, few, many) or the class of an expanded clone, and some rows leave it out.

cdr3_aa: CASRNRTGRRANYGYTF
cdr3_nt: TGTGCCAGCAGGAACCGGACAGGGAGGAGGGCTAACTATGGCTACACCTTC
v_call: TRBV27
clone_size: -
d_call: TRBD1
j_call: TRBJ1-2

cdr3_aa: CASSPDRAEAFF
cdr3_nt: TGTGCCAGCAGCCCGGACAGAGCTGAAGCTTTCTTT
v_call: TRBV4-2
clone_size: -
d_call: -
j_call: TRBJ1-1

cdr3_aa: CASSFPTNTGELFF
cdr3_nt: TGTGCCAGCAGTTTTCCCACAAACACCGGGGAGCTGTTTTTT
v_call: TRBV27
clone_size: -
d_call: -
j_call: TRBJ2-2

cdr3_aa: CASSLVQGIYGYTF
cdr3_nt: TGTGCCAGCAGCTTAGTTCAGGGGATCTATGGCTACACCTTC
v_call: TRBV7-9
clone_size: -
d_call: -
j_call: TRBJ1-2

cdr3_aa: CASSIRGHQPQHF
cdr3_nt: TGTGCCAGTAGTATCCGGGGGCATCAGCCCCAGCATTTT
v_call: TRBV19
clone_size: -
d_call: -
j_call: TRBJ1-5

cdr3_aa: CASRGGLADTQYF
cdr3_nt: TGTGCCAGCAGAGGGGGACTAGCCGATACGCAGTATTTT
v_call: TRBV7-3
clone_size: -
d_call: TRBD2
j_call: TRBJ2-3

cdr3_aa: CASSEFLAGGTYEQYF
cdr3_nt: TGTGCCAGCAGTGAATTTTTAGCGGGGGGGACCTACGAGCAGTACTTC
v_call: TRBV6-1
clone_size: -
d_call: TRBD2
j_call: TRBJ2-7

cdr3_aa: CASSLARGGTEAFF
cdr3_nt: TGTGCCAGCAGTTTAGCTCGGGGGGGGACTGAAGCTTTCTTT
v_call: TRBV27
clone_size: -
d_call: -
j_call: TRBJ1-1

cdr3_aa: CASTTGTASYEQYF
cdr3_nt: TGCGCCAGCACCACCGGGACAGCCTCCTACGAGCAGTACTTC
v_call: TRBV5-1
clone_size: -
d_call: TRBD1
j_call: TRBJ2-7

cdr3_aa: CASSRPSQQNEQYF
cdr3_nt: TGTGCCAGCAGTCGACCCTCCCAGCAGAACGAGCAGTACTTC
v_call: TRBV6-2/TRBV6-3
clone_size: -
d_call: -
j_call: TRBJ2-7

cdr3_aa: CASSPGQGNTEAFF
cdr3_nt: TGCGCCAGCAGCCCAGGACAGGGAAACACTGAAGCTTTCTTT
v_call: TRBV5-1
clone_size: -
d_call: TRBD1
j_call: TRBJ1-1

cdr3_aa: CASSQGNTEAFF
cdr3_nt: TGTGCCAGCAGTCAGGGGAACACTGAAGCTTTCTTT
v_call: TRBV2
clone_size: -
d_call: -
j_call: TRBJ1-1

cdr3_aa: CASSYDRRGTDTQYF
cdr3_nt: TGTGCCAGCAGTTATGATCGGCGGGGGACAGATACGCAGTATTTT
v_call: TRBV6-5
clone_size: -
d_call: TRBD2
j_call: TRBJ2-3

cdr3_aa: CASKNGNRVSPLHF
cdr3_nt: TGTGCCAGCAAAAACGGTAACAGGGTTTCACCCCTCCACTTT
v_call: TRBV6-5
clone_size: -
d_call: -
j_call: TRBJ1-6

cdr3_aa: CASSWSGSDTQYF
cdr3_nt: TGTGCCAGCAGCTGGTCAGGCTCAGATACGCAGTATTTT
v_call: TRBV7-2
clone_size: -
d_call: -
j_call: TRBJ2-3

cdr3_aa: CAWSPRGPFGNTIYF
cdr3_nt: TGTGCCTGGAGCCCCAGGGGGCCCTTTGGAAACACCATATATTTT
v_call: TRBV30
clone_size: -
d_call: TRBD1
j_call: TRBJ1-3

cdr3_aa: CASSLARSLGVSYTF
cdr3_nt: TGTGCCAGCAGTTTAGCTCGATCTCTGGGGGTGAGCTACACCTTC
v_call: TRBV27
clone_size: -
d_call: -
j_call: TRBJ1-2

cdr3_aa: CASSRPGQGNSPLHF
cdr3_nt: TGTGCCAGCAGCCGGCCGGGACAGGGGAATTCACCCCTCCACTTT
v_call: TRBV16
clone_size: -
d_call: TRBD1
j_call: TRBJ1-6

cdr3_aa: CASSLPLDTSGEEQFF
cdr3_nt: TGCGCCAGCAGCTTGCCCTTAGATACTAGCGGAGAGGAGCAGTTCTTC
v_call: TRBV5-1
clone_size: -
d_call: TRBD2
j_call: TRBJ2-1

cdr3_aa: CASTGGTDTQYF
cdr3_nt: TGTGCCAGCACGGGGGGTACAGATACGCAGTATTTT
v_call: TRBV3-1/TRBV3-2
clone_size: few
d_call: TRBD2
j_call: TRBJ2-3

cdr3_aa: CASSDTGNLSEKLFF
cdr3_nt: TGTGCCAGCAGTGACACAGGTAATTTGAGTGAAAAACTGTTTTTT
v_call: TRBV6-2/TRBV6-3
clone_size: -
d_call: -
j_call: TRBJ1-4

cdr3_aa: CASSFQTGVNTEAFF
cdr3_nt: TGTGCCAGCAGCTTTCAGACAGGGGTTAACACTGAAGCTTTCTTT
v_call: TRBV7-2
clone_size: -
d_call: TRBD1
j_call: TRBJ1-1

cdr3_aa: CASSRWRTNEKLFF
cdr3_nt: TGTGCCAGCAGTAGGTGGAGGACTAATGAAAAACTGTTTTTT
v_call: TRBV6-5
clone_size: -
d_call: -
j_call: TRBJ1-4

cdr3_aa: CASSHGRGRLETQYF
cdr3_nt: TGTGCCAGCTCTCACGGCAGGGGGCGGTTGGAGACCCAGTACTTC
v_call: TRBV18
clone_size: once
d_call: TRBD1
j_call: TRBJ2-5

cdr3_aa: CASSQGPGGVYEQYF
cdr3_nt: TGCGCCAGCAGCCAAGGCCCAGGGGGCGTCTACGAGCAGTACTTC
v_call: TRBV4-1
clone_size: once
d_call: TRBD1
j_call: TRBJ2-7

cdr3_aa: CASSLGAGFPTGELFF
cdr3_nt: TGTGCCAGCAGTTTAGGAGCGGGCTTTCCCACCGGGGAGCTGTTTTTT
v_call: TRBV27
clone_size: once
d_call: -
j_call: TRBJ2-2

cdr3_aa: CASSEVFGTGGGDTQYF
cdr3_nt: TGTGCCAGCAGTGAAGTTTTTGGGACAGGGGGTGGAGATACGCAGTATTTT
v_call: TRBV6-1
clone_size: -
d_call: TRBD1
j_call: TRBJ2-3